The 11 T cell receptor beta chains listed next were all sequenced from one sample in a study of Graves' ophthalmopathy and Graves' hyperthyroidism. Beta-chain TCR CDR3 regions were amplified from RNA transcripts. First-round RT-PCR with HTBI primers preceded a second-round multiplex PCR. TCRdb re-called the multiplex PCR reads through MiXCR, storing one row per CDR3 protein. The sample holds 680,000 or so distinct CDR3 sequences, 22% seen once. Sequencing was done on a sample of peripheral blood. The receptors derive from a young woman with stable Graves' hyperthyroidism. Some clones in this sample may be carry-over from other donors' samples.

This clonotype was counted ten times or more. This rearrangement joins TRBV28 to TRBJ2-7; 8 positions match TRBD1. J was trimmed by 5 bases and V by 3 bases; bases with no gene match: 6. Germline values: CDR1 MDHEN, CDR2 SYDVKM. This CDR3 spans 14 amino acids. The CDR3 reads CASSLAGGINEQYF. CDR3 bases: TGTGCCAGCAGTTTGGCAGGGGGCATCAACGAGCAGTACTTC.

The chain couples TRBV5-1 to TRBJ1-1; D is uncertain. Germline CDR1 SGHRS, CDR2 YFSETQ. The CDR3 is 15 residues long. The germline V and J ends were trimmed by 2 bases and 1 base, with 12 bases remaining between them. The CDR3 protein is CASSLSPGSNTEAFF. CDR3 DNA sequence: TGCGCCAGCAGCTTAAGTCCGGGTTCGAACACTGAAGCTTTCTTT.

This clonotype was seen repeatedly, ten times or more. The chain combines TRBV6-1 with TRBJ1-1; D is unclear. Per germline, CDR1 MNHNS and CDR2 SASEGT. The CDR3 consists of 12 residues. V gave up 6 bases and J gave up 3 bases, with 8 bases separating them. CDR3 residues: CASRSWDTEAFF. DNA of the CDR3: TGTGCCAGCAGAAGCTGGGACACTGAAGCTTTCTTT.

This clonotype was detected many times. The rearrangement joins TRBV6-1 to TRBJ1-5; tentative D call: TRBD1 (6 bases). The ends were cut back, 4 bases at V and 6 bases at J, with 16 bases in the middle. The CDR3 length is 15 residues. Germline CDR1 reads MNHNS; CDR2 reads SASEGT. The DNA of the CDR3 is TGTGCCAGCAGTGGGATGACAGGTCCCGGTCAGCCCCAGCATTTT. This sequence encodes CASSGMTGPGQPQHF.

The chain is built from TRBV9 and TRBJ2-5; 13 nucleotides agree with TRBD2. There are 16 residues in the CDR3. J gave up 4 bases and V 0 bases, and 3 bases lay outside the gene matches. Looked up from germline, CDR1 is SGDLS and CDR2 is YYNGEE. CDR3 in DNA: TGTGCCAGCAGCGTAGGACTAGCGGGAGGTAGAGAGACCCAGTACTTC. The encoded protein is CASSVGLAGGRETQYF.

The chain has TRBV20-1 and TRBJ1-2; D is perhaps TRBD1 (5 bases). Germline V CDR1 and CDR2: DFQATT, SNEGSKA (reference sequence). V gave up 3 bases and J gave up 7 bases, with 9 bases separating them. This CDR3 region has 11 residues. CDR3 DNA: TGCAGTGCTAGTTACGGGGGTGGCTACACCTTC. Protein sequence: CSASYGGGYTF.

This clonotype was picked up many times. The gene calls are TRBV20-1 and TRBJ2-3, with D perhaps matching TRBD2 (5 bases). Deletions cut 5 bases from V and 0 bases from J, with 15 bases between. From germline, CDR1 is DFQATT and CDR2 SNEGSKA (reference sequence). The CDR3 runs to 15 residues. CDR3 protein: CSAPPPRGSTDTQYF. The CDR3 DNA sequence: TGCAGTGCTCCCCCTCCACGCGGGAGCACAGATACGCAGTATTTT.

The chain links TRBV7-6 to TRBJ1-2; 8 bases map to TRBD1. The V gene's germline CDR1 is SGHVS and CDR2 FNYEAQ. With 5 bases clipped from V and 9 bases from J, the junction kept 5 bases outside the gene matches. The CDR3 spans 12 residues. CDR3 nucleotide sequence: TGTGCCAGCAGCCCGACAGGGGCCAGCTACACCTTC. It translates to CASSPTGASYTF.

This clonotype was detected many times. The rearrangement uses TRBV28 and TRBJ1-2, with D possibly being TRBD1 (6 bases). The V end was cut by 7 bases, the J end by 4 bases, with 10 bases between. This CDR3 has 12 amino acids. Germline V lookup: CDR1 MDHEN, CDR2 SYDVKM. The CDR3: CASIGTTYGYTF. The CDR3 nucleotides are TGTGCCAGCATTGGGACAACCTATGGCTACACCTTC.

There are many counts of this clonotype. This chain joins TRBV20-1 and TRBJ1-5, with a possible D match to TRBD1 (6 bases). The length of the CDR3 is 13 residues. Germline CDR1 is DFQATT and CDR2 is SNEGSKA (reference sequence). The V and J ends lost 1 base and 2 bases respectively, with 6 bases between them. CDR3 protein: CSARGTGNQPQHF. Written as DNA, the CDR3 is TGCAGTGCTAGAGGGACAGGCAATCAGCCCCAGCATTTT.

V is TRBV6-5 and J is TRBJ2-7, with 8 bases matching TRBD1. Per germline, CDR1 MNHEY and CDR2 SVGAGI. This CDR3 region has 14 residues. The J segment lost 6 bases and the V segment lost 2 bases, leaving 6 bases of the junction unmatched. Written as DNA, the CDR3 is TGTGCCAGCAGTTACCAGGGGGCATTGGTCGAGCAGTACTTC. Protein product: CASSYQGALVEQYF.